The 12 T cell receptor beta chains below all came from one sample that was sequenced in a study of OX40 agonist ivuxolimab in advanced cancers. Sequencing used immunoSEQ multiplex PCR; TCRdb keeps in-frame clones, though not all of them. The sample lists approximately 74,000 clones, over 80% occurring once. This material consisted of CD4+ or CD8+ T cells sorted from blood, taken in a trial of the OX40 agonist ivuxolimab. The receptors come from an adult with an advanced solid tumor such as melanoma, head and neck, liver or kidney cancer.

This chain joins TRBV2 and TRBJ1-1; 7 positions match TRBD1. This CDR3 is built from 14 residues. Trimming took 4 bases from V and 3 from J; bases not matched to a gene: 5. Germline V gene data show CDR1 as SNHLY and CDR2 as FYNNEI. CDR3 in amino acids: CASSVVGGDTEAFF. Here the CDR3 DNA reads TGTGCCAGCAGTGTGGTAGGGGGCGACACTGAAGCTTTCTTT. Using reference TRBV2 and TRBJ1-1 for the parts outside the CDR3, the full variable domain is EPEVTQTPSHQVTQMGQEVILRCVPISNHLYFYWYRQILGQKVEFLVSFYNNEISEKSEIFDDQFSVERPDGSNFTLKIRSTKLEDSAMYFCASSVVGGDTEAFFGQGTRLTVV.

This clone occurred once. J is TRBJ2-1 and V is TRBV15; 8 nucleotides line up with TRBD2. Germline loops: CDR1 LNHNV, CDR2 YYDKDF (reference sequence). Trimming cost V 0 bases and J 4 bases; bases outside gene matches: 20. The CDR3 has 21 residues. The CDR3 is CATSREAATTWNVAGYNEQFF. CDR3 DNA: TGTGCCACCAGCAGAGAAGCGGCGACGACCTGGAATGTAGCGGGATACAATGAGCAGTTCTTC.

The V call is TRBV4-3, the J call TRBJ2-2; D might be TRBD1 (6 bases). This CDR3 is built from 16 residues. The germline V gene encodes CDR1 LGHNA and CDR2 YSLEER. V lost 1 base, J lost 0 bases, and 9 bases lay in between. The DNA for the CDR3 is TGCGCCAGCAGCCAAGGCGACAGGCCGAACACCGGGGAGCTGTTTTTT. Encoded protein: CASSQGDRPNTGELFF.

The chain recombines TRBV19 with TRBJ2-1; 9 bases line up with TRBD2. CDR1 LNHDA and CDR2 SQIVND come from the germline V gene (reference sequence). The junction had 13 bases not matched to a gene; V was cut back by 7 bases and J by 9 bases. The CDR3 length is 15 residues. This CDR3 reads CASTVGAGGPGEQFF. As DNA, the CDR3 is TGTGCCAGTACCGTTGGGGCGGGAGGGCCAGGTGAGCAGTTCTTC.

This chain joins TRBV10-3 and TRBJ2-5; 7 bases are shared with TRBD2. This CDR3 is built from 12 residues. Germline CDR1 ENHRY, CDR2 SYGVKD. V shed 10 bases, J shed 3 bases, and the junction held 5 bases outside the gene matches. The CDR3 nucleotides read TGTGCCACCGCTGGGGGGGAAGAGACCCAGTACTTC. Protein sequence: CATAGGEETQYF.

The chain links TRBV28 to TRBJ2-7; no reliable D call. CDR3 size: 12 residues. Germline V gene data show CDR1 as MDHEN and CDR2 as SYDVKM. The V end was cut by 2 bases, the J end by 6 bases, with 8 bases between. CDR3 DNA sequence: TGTGCCAGCAGTTTAAGGGTTGGCGAGCAGTACTTC. Translated: CASSLRVGEQYF.

The chain links TRBV12-5 to TRBJ1-2; 8 bases align to TRBD1. CDR1 LGHNT and CDR2 FRNRAP come from the germline V gene. The junction had 18 bases not matched to a gene; V was cut back by 4 bases and J by 5 bases. The CDR3 consists of 18 residues. CDR3 amino acids: CASGSLGQGRPLGYGYTF. CDR3 DNA sequence: TGTGCTAGTGGTTCCTTAGGACAGGGAAGACCCTTAGGGTATGGCTACACCTTC.

This chain joins TRBV5-1 and TRBJ2-3; D perhaps matches TRBD1 (7 bases). The V and J ends lost 2 bases and 6 bases respectively, with 13 bases between them. Germline-derived CDR1 and CDR2 are SGHRS and YFSETQ. The CDR3 is 14 amino acids. The CDR3 region is CASSFGQEGDTQYF. The CDR3 DNA reads as TGCGCCAGCAGCTTTGGACAGGAGGGGGATACGCAGTATTTT.

The chain recombines TRBV28 with TRBJ2-7; possibly TRBD1 for D (6 bases). V shed 6 bases and J shed 4 bases, with 19 bases lying between them. The germline V gene encodes CDR1 MDHEN and CDR2 SYDVKM. The CDR3 consists of 15 residues. For the CDR3, the DNA is TGTGCCAGCAGCCGGACAGTACGGTTACCGTACGAGCAGTACTTC. This codes for CASSRTVRLPYEQYF.

A remark on this clone: Mismatch with germline at one junction end may stem from a read error. The chain uses TRBV6-1 and TRBJ2-1; D is undetermined. The CDR3 is made up of 13 amino acids. Germline CDR1 MNHNS, CDR2 SASEGT. CDR3 bases: TGTACCAGCAGTGAAAAGAGGTACAATGAGCAGTTCTTC. The encoded protein is CTSSEKRYNEQFF.

J is TRBJ2-1 and V is TRBV9; 8 positions agree with TRBD1. The V gene end was trimmed by 2 bases and the J gene end by 5 bases; junction bases not matched to a gene: 6. There are 15 residues in the CDR3. Germline lookup yields CDR1 SGDLS and CDR2 YYNGEE. The CDR3 DNA reads as TGTGCCAGCAGCGTCCTCGGGACAGGTAACAATGAGCAGTTCTTC. Translated: CASSVLGTGNNEQFF. Complete variable domain (other parts from reference TRBV9 and TRBJ2-1): DSGVTQTPKHLITATGQRVTLRCSPRSGDLSVYWYQQSLDQGLQFLIQYYNGEERAKGNILERFSAQQFPDLHSELNLSSLELGDSALYFCASSVLGTGNNEQFFGPGTRLTVL.

The chain uses TRBV28 and TRBJ1-3, with TRBD1 identical over 8 bases. The V and J ends lost 4 bases and 6 bases, in that order; junction bases with no gene match: 5. The length of the CDR3 is 14 residues. Germline V CDR1 and CDR2: MDHEN, SYDVKM. The CDR3 here is CASSSGQGINTIYF. CDR3 sequence (DNA): TGTGCCAGCAGTTCTGGACAGGGCATAAACACCATATATTTT.